This T cell receptor (beta chain) was identified in a study of T cell changes during pregnancy in multiple sclerosis. The repertoire was sequenced with immunoSEQ multiplex PCR; TCRdb's copy has only in-frame clones and lacks some. The sample records under 70,000 clones, just over 90% being singletons. Deletions cut 5 bases from V and 5 bases from J, with 15 bases between. CDR3 length equals 15 residues. The germline V gene has CDR1 SGHVS and CDR2 FNYEAQ. This chain links TRBV7-6 with TRBJ2-2; TRBD2 might be the D (6 bases). The sequencing here drew on peripheral blood, taken in the second trimester of pregnancy. This sequence originates from a female donor with multiple sclerosis, enrolled in a pregnancy study. This CDR3 reads CASSPYFGGTGELFF. The CDR3 region has the DNA TGTGCCAGCAGCCCCTACTTCGGGGGAACCGGGGAGCTGTTTTTT. Looking up the rest from reference TRBV7-6 and TRBJ2-2 gives the full variable domain: GAGVSQSPRYKVTKRGQDVALRCDPISGHVSLYWYRQALGQGPEFLTYFNYEAQQDKSGLPNDRFSAERPEGSISTLTIQRTEQRDSAMYRCASSPYFGGTGELFFGEGSRLTVL.